This TCR beta chain stems from a study of T cell responses to AZD1222 COVID-19 vaccine. This clone was seen only once. What it binds is unknown. TCRdb keeps only in-frame clones here, not all; method: immunoSEQ multiplex PCR. In the table there are tens of thousands of clones, over 75% of which are singletons. General study findings and limits: It should be noted that donors were predominantly white British and more often female, and clonal diversity was possibly underestimated. The study sampled repertoires only after the peak T cell response. Rises in breadth and depth of Spike-specific TCRs came after two AZD1222 doses. Spike-spanning, vaccine-associated CD4 TCRs were dominant at 160-218 and 743-854.

Trimming stripped 8 bases from V and 8 bases from J, with 15 bases between. Germline loops: CDR1 MDHEN, CDR2 SYDVKM. The length of the CDR3 is 12 residues. The genes are TRBV28 and TRBJ1-2, with D tentatively TRBD1 (5 bases). This TCR was sampled from an adult in good health. The source was peripheral blood, collected on day 0 of AZD1222 vaccination. The CDR3 loop is CASSGRIWGYTF. The DNA for the CDR3 is TGTGCCAGCTCGGGGCGAATTTGGGGCTACACCTTC.